This T cell receptor beta chain was found in a study of a mutant IDH1 vaccine in newly diagnosed glioma. Noted time point: baseline, week 1 (first vaccination visit). As for treatment: pre-vaccination baseline after standard-of-care therapy. Astrocytomas that were new, WHO grade 3 or 4, IDH1-mutant and ATRX-lost were present in the donors. TCRdb keeps only in-frame clones here, not all; method: immunoSEQ multiplex PCR. The sample yields approximately 100,000 clones, 70% to 90% seen once. Germline V gene sequence: CDR1 KGHSH, CDR2 LQKENI. V shed 2 bases and J shed 1 base, with 11 bases lying between them. The CDR3 length is 15 residues. Overall study results and limits: Pseudoprogression appeared unlinked to shifts in leading peripheral T cell clonotypes.

As for this clone: Its antigen is still unknown.

Sequenced material: PBMCs, taken from a glioma patient treated with radiotherapy, temozolomide or both. The TCR sequence derives from a woman aged 45-59 years with glioma. The gene calls are TRBV18 and TRBJ1-2; D is unclear. CDR3 coding DNA: TGTGCCAGCTCACCAACTGGGCAGATTAACTATGGCTACACCTTC. It specifies CASSPTGQINYGYTF.